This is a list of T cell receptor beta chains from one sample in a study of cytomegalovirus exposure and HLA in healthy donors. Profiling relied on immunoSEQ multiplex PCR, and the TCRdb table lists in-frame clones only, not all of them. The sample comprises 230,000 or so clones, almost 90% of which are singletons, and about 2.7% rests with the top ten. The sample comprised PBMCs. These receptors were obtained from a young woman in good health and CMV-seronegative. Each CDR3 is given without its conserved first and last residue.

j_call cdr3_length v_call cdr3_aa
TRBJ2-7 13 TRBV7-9 ASSRSQDFSYEQY
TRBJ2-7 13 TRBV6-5 ASSYSNTGQGEQY
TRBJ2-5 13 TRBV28 ASSFYPAGEETQY
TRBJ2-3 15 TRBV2 ASSEALRGLVADTQY
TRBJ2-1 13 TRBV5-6 ASSSERQGFMGQF
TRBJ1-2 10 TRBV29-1 SVDPGNYGYT
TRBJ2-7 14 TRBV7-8 ASSLAGGLAGREQY
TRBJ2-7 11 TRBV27 ASSYGLHYEQY
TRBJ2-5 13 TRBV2 ASSEWTAPQETQY
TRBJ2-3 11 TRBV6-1 ASKWRSTDTQY
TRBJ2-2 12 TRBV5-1 ASSPDGGPGELF
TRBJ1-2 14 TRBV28 ASSLSGAKLIYGYT
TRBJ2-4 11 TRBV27 ASSPNIKNIQY
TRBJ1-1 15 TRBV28 ASRKRWTGFGLTEAF
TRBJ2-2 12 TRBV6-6 ASSSRDRRGELF
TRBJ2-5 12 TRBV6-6 ASSYTTRAHVED
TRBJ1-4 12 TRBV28 ASRQDRVSEKLF
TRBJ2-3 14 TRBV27 ASSFDLNGGTDTQY
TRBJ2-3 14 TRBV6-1 ASSETSGSGADTQY
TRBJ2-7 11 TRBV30 AWSTGGVYEQY
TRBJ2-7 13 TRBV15 ATSRDTRYSYEQY
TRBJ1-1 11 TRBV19 ASRLTGTTEAF
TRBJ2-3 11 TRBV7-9 ASRGDVTDTQY
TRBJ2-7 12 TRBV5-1 ASSLGDELLEQY
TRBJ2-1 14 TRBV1 TSSQVLAGGGNEQF
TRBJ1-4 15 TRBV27 ASSAYRLEDNNEKLF
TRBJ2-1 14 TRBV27 ASSLSSYRGKDEQF
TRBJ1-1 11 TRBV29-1 SAGLQGNTEAF
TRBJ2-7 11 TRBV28 ASVLAGGYGQY
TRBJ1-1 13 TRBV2 ASVGREGAGTEAF
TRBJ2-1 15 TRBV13 ASSLGGMGVAYNEQF
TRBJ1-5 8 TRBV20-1 SAEGQPQH
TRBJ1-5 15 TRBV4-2 ASSQEGGGQADQPQH
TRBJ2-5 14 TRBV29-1 SVEDGKKEYFETQY
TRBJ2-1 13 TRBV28 AITIGLAGVDEQF
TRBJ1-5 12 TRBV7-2 ASSLGTYNQPQH
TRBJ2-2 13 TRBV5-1 ASSPTSGNTGELF
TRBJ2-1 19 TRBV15 ATSRVRGVLAGGRRYNEQF
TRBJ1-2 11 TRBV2 ASSAGTLYGYT
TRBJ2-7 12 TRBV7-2 ASGRDTASDEQY
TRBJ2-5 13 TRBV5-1 ASSSGTGGQETQY
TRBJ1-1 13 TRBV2 ASRVRTVENTEAF
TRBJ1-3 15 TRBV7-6 ASSSSDRGLDGNTIY
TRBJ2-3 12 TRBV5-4 ASSEWEGTDTQY